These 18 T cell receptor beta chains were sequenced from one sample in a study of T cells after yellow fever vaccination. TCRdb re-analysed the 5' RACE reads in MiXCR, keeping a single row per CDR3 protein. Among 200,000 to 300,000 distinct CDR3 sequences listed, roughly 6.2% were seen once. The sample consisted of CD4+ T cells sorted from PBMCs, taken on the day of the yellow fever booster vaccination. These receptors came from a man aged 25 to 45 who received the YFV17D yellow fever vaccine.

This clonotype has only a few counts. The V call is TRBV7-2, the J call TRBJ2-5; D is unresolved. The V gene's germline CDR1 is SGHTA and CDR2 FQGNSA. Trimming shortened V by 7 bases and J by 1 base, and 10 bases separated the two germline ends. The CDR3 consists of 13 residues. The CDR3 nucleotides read TGTGCCAGCAACCTCCCGGGCCAAGAGACCCAGTACTTC. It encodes CASNLPGQETQYF.

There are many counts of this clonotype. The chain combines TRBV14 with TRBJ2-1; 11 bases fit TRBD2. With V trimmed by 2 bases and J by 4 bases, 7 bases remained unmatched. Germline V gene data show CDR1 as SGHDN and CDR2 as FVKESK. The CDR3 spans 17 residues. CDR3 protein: CASSQPTSGKVYNEQFF. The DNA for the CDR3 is TGTGCCAGCAGCCAACCGACTAGCGGGAAGGTTTACAATGAGCAGTTCTTC. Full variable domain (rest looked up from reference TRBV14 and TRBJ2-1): EAGVTQFPSHSVIEKGQTVTLRCDPISGHDNLYWYRRVMGKEIKFLLHFVKESKQDESGMPNNRFLAERTGGTYSTLKVQPAELEDSGVYFCASSQPTSGKVYNEQFFGPGTRLTVL.

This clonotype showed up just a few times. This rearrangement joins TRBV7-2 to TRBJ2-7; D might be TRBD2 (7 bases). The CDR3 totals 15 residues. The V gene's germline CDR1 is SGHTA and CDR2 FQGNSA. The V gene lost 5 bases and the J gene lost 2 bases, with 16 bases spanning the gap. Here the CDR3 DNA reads TGTGCCAGCAGCCAAGGGGGGGGCCGTGCCTACGAGCAGTACTTC. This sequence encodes CASSQGGGRAYEQYF. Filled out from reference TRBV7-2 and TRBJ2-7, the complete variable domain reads GAGVSQSPSNKVTEKGKDVELRCDPISGHTALYWYRQSLGQGLEFLIYFQGNSAPDKSGLPSDRFSAERTGGSVSTLTIQRTQQEDSAVYLCASSQGGGRAYEQYFGPGTRLTVT.

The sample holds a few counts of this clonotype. Written as DNA, the CDR3 is TGTGCCAGCAGTACGCGCGGAGGGCGGTCCCAGTACTTC. This codes for CASSTRGGRSQYF. The chain has TRBV12-3 or TRBV12-4 and TRBJ2-5; a possible D gene is TRBD2 (6 bases). This CDR3 comprises 13 residues. V was trimmed by 5 bases and J by 9 bases, leaving 16 bases between them.

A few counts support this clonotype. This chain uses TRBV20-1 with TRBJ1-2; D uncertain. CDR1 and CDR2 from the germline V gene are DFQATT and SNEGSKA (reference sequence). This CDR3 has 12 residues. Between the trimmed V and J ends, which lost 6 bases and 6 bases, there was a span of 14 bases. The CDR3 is CSASAGKNGYTF. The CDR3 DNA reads TGCAGTGCATCCGCGGGGAAAAATGGCTACACCTTC.

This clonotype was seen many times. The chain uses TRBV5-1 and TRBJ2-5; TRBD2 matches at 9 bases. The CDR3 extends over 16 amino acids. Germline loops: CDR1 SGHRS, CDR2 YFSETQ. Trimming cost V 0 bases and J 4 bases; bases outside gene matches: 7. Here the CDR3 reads CASSLVALAGSETQYF. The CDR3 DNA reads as TGCGCCAGCAGCTTGGTCGCGCTAGCGGGGTCAGAGACCCAGTACTTC. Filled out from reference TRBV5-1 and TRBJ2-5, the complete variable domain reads KAGVTQTPRYLIKTRGQQVTLSCSPISGHRSVSWYQQTPGQGLQFLFEYFSETQRNKGNFPGRFSGRQFSNSRSEMNVSTLELGDSALYLCASSLVALAGSETQYFGPGTRLLVL.

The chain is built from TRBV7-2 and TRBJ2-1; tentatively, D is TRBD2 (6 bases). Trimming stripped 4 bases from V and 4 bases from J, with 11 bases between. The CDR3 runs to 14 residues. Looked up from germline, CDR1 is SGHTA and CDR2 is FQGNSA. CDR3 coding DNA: TGTGCCAGCAGCTCTGGGGGGACTTACAATGAGCAGTTCTTC. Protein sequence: CASSSGGTYNEQFF. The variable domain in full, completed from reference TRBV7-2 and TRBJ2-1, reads GAGVSQSPSNKVTEKGKDVELRCDPISGHTALYWYRQSLGQGLEFLIYFQGNSAPDKSGLPSDRFSAERTGGSVSTLTIQRTQQEDSAVYLCASSSGGTYNEQFFGPGTRLTVL.

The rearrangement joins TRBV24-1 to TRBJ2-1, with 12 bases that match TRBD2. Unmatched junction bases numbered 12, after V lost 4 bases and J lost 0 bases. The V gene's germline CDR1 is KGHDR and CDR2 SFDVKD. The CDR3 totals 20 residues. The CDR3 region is CATSDPTPSGRGSSYNEQFF. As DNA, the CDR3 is TGTGCCACCAGTGACCCAACTCCTAGCGGGAGGGGCAGCTCCTACAATGAGCAGTTCTTC.

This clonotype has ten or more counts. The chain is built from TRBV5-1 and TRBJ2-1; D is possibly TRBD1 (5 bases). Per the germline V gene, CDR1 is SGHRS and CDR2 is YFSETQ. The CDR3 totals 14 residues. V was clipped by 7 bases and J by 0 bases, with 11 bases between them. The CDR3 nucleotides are TGCGCCAGCCAGACAGATAACTCCTACAATGAGCAGTTCTTC. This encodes CASQTDNSYNEQFF.

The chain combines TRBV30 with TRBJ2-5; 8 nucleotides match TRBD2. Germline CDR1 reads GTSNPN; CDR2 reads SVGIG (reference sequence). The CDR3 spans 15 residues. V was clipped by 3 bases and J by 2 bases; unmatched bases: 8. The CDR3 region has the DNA TGTGCCTGGAGACGGCCTAGCGGGTCACAAGAGACCCAGTACTTC. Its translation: CAWRRPSGSQETQYF.

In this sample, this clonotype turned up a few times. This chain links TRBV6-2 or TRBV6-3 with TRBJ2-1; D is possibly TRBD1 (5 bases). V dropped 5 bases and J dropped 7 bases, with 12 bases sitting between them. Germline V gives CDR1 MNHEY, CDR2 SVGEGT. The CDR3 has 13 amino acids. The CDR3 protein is CASSRSTGNEQFF. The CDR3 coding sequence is TGTGCCAGCAGTCGGTCTACAGGTAATGAGCAGTTCTTC.

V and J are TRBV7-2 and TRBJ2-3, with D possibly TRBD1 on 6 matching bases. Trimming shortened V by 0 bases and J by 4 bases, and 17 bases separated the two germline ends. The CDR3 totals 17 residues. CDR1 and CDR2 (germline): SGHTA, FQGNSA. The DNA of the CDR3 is TGTGCCAGCAGCTTAGCTCCAGGGGTGATGATGGCAGATACGCAGTATTTT. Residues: CASSLAPGVMMADTQYF.

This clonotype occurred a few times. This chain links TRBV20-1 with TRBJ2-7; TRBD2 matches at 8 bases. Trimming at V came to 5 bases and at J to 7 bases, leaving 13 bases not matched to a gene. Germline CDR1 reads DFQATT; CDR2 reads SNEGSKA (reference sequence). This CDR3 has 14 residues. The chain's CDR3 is CSAPTPGRAFEQYF. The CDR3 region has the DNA TGCAGTGCTCCCACACCCGGGAGGGCCTTTGAGCAGTACTTC.

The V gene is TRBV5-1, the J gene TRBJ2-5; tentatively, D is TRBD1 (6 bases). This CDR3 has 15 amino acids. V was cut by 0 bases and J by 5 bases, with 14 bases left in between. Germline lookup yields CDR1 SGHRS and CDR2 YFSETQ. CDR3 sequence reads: CASSLGSARGETQYF. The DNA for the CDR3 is TGCGCCAGCAGCTTGGGTAGTGCCAGGGGTGAGACCCAGTACTTC.

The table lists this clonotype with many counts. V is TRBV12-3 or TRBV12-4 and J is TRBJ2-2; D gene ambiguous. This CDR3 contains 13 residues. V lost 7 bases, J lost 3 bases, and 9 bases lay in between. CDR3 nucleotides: TGTGCCAGCATCCCGGGTGACACCGGGGAGCTGTTTTTT. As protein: CASIPGDTGELFF.

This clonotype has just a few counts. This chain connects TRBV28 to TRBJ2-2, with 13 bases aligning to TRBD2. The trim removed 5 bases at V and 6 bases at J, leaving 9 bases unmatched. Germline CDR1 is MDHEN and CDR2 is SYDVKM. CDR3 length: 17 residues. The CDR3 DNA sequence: TGTGCCAGCAGTCAGAACCAAGGACTAGCGGGAGCCGGGGAGCTGTTTTTT. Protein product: CASSQNQGLAGAGELFF.

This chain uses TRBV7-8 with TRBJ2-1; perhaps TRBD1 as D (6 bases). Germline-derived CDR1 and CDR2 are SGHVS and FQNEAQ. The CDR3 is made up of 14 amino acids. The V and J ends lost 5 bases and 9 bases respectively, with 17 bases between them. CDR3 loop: CASSTQGRGLEQFF. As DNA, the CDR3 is TGTGCCAGCAGCACACAGGGCCGGGGTCTTGAGCAGTTCTTC.

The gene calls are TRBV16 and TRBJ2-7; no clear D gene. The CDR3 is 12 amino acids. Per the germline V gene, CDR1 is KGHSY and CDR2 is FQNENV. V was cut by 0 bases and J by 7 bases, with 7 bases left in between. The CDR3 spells CASSQSWGEQYF. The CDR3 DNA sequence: TGTGCCAGCAGCCAATCTTGGGGTGAGCAGTACTTC.